This T cell receptor (beta chain) came from a study of T-cell reconstitution after alpha-beta-depleted transplantation in children. Preparation of the TCRbeta library used unique molecular identifiers. MiXCR, run by TCRdb on the PCR reads, gives a single entry per CDR3 protein. The sample carries hundreds of thousands of distinct CDR3 sequences, roughly 33% recorded once. This CDR3 contains 16 residues. Germline CDR1 SQVTM, CDR2 ANQGSEA. V shed 1 base, J shed 6 bases, and the junction held 9 bases outside the gene matches. The rearrangement uses TRBV29-1 and TRBJ2-2; TRBD2 matches 9 bases. The receptor was derived from a human donor who donated a stem cell graft to a child with aplastic anemia. Sequenced here: PBMCs from the stem cell graft donor, sampled from the stem cell graft. DNA of the CDR3: TGCAGCGTTGAAGTACGGCGGGGGGGACAGTCCGGGGAGCTGTTTTTT. Encoded protein: CSVEVRRGGQSGELFF.